The following is a T cell receptor (beta chain) sequence with its context. The antigen is not known. These data are taken from a study of long-term antiretroviral therapy in people with HIV. Investigators performed immunoSEQ version v3.0 at survey level. The data were produced by immunoSEQ multiplex PCR, yet TCRdb's version contains in-frame clones alone and is incomplete. This table holds 20,000 to 25,000 clones, around 80% found once. Every one of the donors gave at least one pre-ART PBMC sample and at least two post-ART PBMC samples. The CDR3 runs to 15 residues. Germline V gene data show CDR1 as MDHEN and CDR2 as SYDVKM. The V and J ends lost 5 bases and 1 base, in that order; junction bases with no gene match: 4. The study, taken as a whole, reports: Clones that had undergone expansion before ART dominated the repertoire at all time points. Information on adherence, resistance and therapy changes was unavailable.

This TCR derives from a woman in her 40s with HIV. The material was unsorted PBMCs, obtained 0.5 years after starting antiretroviral therapy. The V call is TRBV28, the J call TRBJ2-2, with TRBD1 matching 7 bases. CDR3 sequence: CASSAGGLNTGELFF. CDR3 sequence (DNA): TGTGCCAGCAGTGCAGGGGGATTGAACACCGGGGAGCTGTTTTTT.